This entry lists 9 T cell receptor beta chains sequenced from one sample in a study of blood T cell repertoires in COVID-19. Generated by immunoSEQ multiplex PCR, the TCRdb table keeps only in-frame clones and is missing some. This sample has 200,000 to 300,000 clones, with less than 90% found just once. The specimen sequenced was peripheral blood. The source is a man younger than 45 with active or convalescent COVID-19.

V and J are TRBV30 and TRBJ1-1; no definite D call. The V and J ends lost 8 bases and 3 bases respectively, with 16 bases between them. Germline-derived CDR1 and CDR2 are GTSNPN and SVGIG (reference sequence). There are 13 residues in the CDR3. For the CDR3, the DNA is TGTGCCAGCGGCGAAGGGTGGCACACTGAAGCTTTCTTT. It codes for CASGEGWHTEAFF.

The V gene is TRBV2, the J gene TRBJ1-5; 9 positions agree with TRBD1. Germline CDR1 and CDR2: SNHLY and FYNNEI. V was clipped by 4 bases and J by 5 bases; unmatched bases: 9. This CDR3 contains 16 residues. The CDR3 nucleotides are TGTGCCAGCAGTGGGACAGGGGTTACATTAGATCAGCCCCAGCATTTT. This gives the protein CASSGTGVTLDQPQHF.

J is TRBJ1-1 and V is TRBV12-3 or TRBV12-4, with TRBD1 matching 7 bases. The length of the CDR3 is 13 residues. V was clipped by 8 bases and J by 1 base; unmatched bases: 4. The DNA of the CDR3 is TGTGCCAGCCAACAGGGGTGGAACACTGAAGCTTTCTTT. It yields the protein CASQQGWNTEAFF.

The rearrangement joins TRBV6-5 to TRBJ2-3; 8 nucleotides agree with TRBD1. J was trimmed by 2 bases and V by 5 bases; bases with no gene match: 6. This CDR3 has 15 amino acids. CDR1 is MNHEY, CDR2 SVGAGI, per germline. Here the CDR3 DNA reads TGTGCCAGCAGTCGGACAGGGACGGCCACAGATACGCAGTATTTT. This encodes CASSRTGTATDTQYF.

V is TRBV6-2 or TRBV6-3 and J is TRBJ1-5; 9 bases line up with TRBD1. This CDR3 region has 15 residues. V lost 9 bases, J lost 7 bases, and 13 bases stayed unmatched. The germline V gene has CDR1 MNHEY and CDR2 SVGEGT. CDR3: CASRPTGGAGQPQHF. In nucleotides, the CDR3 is TGTGCCAGTAGACCTACAGGGGGCGCGGGGCAGCCCCAGCATTTT.

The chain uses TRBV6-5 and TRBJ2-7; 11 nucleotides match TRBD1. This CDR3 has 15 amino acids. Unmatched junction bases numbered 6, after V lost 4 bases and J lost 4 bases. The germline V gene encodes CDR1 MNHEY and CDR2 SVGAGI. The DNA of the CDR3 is TGTGCCAGCAGTTTCTCGGACAGGGGGCATTACGAGCAGTACTTC. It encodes CASSFSDRGHYEQYF.

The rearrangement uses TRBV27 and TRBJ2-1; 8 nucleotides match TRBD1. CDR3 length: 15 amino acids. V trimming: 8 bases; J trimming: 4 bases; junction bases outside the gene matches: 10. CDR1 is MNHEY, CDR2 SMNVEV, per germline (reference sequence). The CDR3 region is CASSSTGGVYNEQFF. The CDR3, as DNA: TGTGCCAGCTCTTCAACAGGGGGAGTATACAATGAGCAGTTCTTC.

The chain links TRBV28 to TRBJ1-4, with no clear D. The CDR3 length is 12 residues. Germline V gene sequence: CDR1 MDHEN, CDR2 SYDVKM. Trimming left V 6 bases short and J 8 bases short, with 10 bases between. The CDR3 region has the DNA TGTGCCAGCAGGCAGAGAGGAGAAAAACTGTTTTTT. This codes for CASRQRGEKLFF.

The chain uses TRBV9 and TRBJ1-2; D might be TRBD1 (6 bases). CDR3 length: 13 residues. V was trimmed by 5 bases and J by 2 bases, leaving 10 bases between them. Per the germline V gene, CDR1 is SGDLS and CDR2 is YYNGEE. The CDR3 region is CASRRDTNYGYTF. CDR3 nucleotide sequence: TGTGCCAGCAGGAGGGACACCAACTATGGCTACACCTTC.